This T cell receptor (beta chain) stems from a study of CD8 T cells in ankylosing spondylitis (TCRdb year 2017). Looking at the study overall: T cell receptor beta repertoires were profiled in healthy donors and ankylosing spondylitis patients so that disease-linked TCR variants could be found. In total, the full study cohort was made up of 110 or so healthy donors and 25 to 30 ankylosing spondylitis patients. Peripheral blood was sampled, and synovial fluid was also collected from ankylosing spondylitis patients. The research as a whole found: Blood from ankylosing spondylitis patients appeared to be characterized by a TCR beta motif composed of under ten highly homologous amino acid variants. In peripheral blood, the disease-linked clones were found at relatively low frequencies and had a CD8+ phenotype. Some motif variants had previously been reported in the synovial fluid and blood of reactive arthritis patients, which suggests shared mechanisms of disease initiation. The disease-linked clones were reported to be significantly enriched in matched synovial fluid samples from ankylosing spondylitis patients.

Here V drops 6 bases and J drops 6 bases, and the junction holds 3 bases not matched to any gene. Inclusive of the bounding cysteine and phenylalanine, the CDR3 is 13 residues long. Here the CDR3 DNA is all that survives: 39 bases in frame from base 1. Via the germline V gene, CDR1 is SGHRS and CDR2 YFSETQ. Comment on this clonotype: Its antigen is still unknown. Within one base of it there is no much larger clone, and no base qualities were kept.

TCRdb lists the instrument as Illumina HiSeq 2500. Quantitative 5'-RACE with molecular barcodes was the method used to prepare the TCR beta libraries. Turning to the authors' computational methods: Disease-linked TCR variants were identified with a new computational method built on a probabilistic model of VDJ rearrangement. In-frame beta chains were kept once TCRdb had trimmed the public reads at Q25 with fastp and called clones with MiXCR. Rows with one shared CDR3 protein collapse into an entry with the most common genes and DNA. The V and J calls and clone size are TCRdb's, not the authors'. The sample table contains 200,000 or so distinct CDR3 sequences; only one count was recorded for 10% to 15% of them. Approximately 9.9% of the sample is held by the ten biggest clonotypes.

The rearranged segments are TRBV5-1 and TRBJ2-1, with TRBD2 matching 10 junction bases. Sequenced input: blood, either unsorted or a sorted T cell fraction (not recorded which). This TCR was recovered from a female donor with ankylosing spondylitis or in good health (not recorded which). The CDR3 protein is CASTSGSANEQFF. The DNA sequence reads TGCGCCAGCACTAGCGGGAGCGCCAATGAGCAGTTCTTC.